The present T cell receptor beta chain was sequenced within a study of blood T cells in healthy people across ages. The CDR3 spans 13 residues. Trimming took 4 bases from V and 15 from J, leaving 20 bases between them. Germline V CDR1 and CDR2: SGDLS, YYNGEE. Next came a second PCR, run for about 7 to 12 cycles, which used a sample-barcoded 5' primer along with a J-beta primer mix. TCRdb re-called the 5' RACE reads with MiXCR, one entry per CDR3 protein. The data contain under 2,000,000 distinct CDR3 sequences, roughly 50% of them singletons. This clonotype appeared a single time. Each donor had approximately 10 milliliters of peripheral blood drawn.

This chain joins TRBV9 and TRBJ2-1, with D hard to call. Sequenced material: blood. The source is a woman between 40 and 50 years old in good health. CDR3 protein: CASSSVAPLEWFF. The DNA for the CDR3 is TGTGCCAGCAGCTCCGTGGCACCCCTTGAGTGGTTCTTC.